This TCR beta chain was identified in a study of blood T cell repertoires in COVID-19. Background on the study: Samples representing acute and convalescent COVID-19 were sourced from the United States, Italy and Spain. PBMCs, B-cell-depleted T cells, or T cells were the source of the cDNA or gDNA that made up the material.

The CDR3 extends over 14 amino acids. The germline V gene has CDR1 LGHNA and CDR2 YNFKEQ. V lost 0 bases to trimming and J lost 4 bases, with 9 bases between them. Authors' methods: From reference gene primer amplification, estimates of nucleated cell counts were derived. Repertoires were generated with immunoSEQ multiplex PCR, while TCRdb's copy carries only in-frame clones and drops some. V and J calls and clone size follow that table, whereas D and trimming were derived from the DNA. The data hold approximately 250,000 clones, with 80% to 85% observed a single time. This clone was counted only a few times.

The sequence derives from a man in his 60s with acute or convalescent COVID-19. Sequenced input: peripheral blood. The chain combines TRBV4-2 with TRBJ1-2, with D tentatively TRBD1 (5 bases). CDR3 in DNA: TGTGCCAGCAGCCAAGAGGCAGGGATCTATGGCTACACCTTC. Translation gives CASSQEAGIYGYTF.